This entry features one TCR beta chain sequence. Its antigen is as yet unknown. CDR1 is SNHLY, CDR2 FYNNEI, per germline. Losses at the gene ends were 4 bases for V and 1 base for J; bases not matched to a gene: 10. The CDR3 spans 17 residues. The data originate from a study of cytomegalovirus exposure and HLA in healthy donors. Study-level findings and limits: Later on, analysis showed that most CMV-associated TCR beta chains appeared to be HLA-restricted. In an earlier analysis, most TCR beta V segments were productive about 87% or about 30% of the time.

The PCR had 60 Vbeta and 13 Jbeta primers. Profiled with immunoSEQ multiplex PCR; TCRdb holds only in-frame clones, not every one. The sample has 80,000 to 100,000 clones; the top ten hold 15% to 17%. The clonotype originates from a man aged 50-59 years in good health and CMV-seropositive. The chain joins TRBV2 to TRBJ2-4; TRBD2 aligns across 7 bases. The sequenced material came from PBMCs. CDR3 region: CASSVPSGRRAKNIQYF. CDR3 sequence (DNA): TGTGCCAGCAGTGTCCCTAGCGGCCGGAGGGCCAAAAACATTCAGTACTTC.